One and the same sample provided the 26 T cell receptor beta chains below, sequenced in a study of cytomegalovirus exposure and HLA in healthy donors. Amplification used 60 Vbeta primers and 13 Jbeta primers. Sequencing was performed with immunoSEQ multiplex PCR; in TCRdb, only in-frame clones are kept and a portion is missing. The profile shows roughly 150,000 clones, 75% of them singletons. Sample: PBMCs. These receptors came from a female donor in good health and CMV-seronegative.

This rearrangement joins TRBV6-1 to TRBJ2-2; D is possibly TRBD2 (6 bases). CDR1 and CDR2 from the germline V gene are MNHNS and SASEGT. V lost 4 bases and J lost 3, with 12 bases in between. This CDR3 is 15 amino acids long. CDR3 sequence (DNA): TGTGCCAGCAGTGGGAGGGCAGGGCACACCGGGGAGCTGTTTTTT. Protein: CASSGRAGHTGELFF.

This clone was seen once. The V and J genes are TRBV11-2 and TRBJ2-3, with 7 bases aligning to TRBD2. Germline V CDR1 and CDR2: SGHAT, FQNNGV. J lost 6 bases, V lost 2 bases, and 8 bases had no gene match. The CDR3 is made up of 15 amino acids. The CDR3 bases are TGTGCCAGCAGCTTATTGTCGGGGCGGGGGGATACGCAGTATTTT. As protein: CASSLLSGRGDTQYF.

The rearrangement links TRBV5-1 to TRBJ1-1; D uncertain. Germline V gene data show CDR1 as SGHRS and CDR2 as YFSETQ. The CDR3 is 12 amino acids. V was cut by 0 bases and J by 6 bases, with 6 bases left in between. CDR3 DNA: TGCGCCAGCAGCTTGGAGGGAGCTGAAGCTTTCTTT. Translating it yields CASSLEGAEAFF.

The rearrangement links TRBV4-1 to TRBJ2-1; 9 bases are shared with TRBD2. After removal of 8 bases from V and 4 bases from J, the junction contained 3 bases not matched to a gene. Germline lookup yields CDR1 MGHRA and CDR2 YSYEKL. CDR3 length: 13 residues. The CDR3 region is CASRSGRYNEQFF. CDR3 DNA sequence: TGCGCCAGCCGGAGCGGGAGGTACAATGAGCAGTTCTTC.

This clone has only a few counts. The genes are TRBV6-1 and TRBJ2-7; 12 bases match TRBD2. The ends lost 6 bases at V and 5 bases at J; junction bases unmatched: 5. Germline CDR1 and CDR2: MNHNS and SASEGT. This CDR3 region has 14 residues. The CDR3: CASSGASGRDEQYF. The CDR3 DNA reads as TGTGCCAGCAGCGGTGCTAGCGGGAGGGACGAGCAGTACTTC.

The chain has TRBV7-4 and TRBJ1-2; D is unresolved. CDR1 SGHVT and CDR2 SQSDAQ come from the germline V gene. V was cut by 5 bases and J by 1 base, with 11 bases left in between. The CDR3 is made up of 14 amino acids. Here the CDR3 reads CASSPEVVNYGYTF. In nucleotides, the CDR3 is TGTGCCAGCAGCCCCGAGGTGGTTAACTATGGCTACACCTTC.

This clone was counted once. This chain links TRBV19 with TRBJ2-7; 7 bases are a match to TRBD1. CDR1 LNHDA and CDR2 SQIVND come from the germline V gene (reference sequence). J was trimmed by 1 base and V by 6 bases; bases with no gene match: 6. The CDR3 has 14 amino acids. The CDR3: CASRTDRLSYEQYF. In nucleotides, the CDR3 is TGTGCCAGTAGGACGGACAGGCTATCCTACGAGCAGTACTTC.

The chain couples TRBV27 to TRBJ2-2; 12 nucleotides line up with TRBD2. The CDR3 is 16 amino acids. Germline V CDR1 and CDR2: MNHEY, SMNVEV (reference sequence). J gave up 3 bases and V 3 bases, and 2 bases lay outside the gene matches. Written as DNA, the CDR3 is TGTGCCAGCAGTTTGTGGACTAGCGGGGACACCGGGGAGCTGTTTTTT. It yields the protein CASSLWTSGDTGELFF.

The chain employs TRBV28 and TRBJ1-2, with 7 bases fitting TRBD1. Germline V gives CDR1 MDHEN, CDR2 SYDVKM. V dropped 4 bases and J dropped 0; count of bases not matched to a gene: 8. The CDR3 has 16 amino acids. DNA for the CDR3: TGTGCCAGCAGTTCAATACGGACAGGAGCTAACTATGGCTACACCTTC. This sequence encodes CASSSIRTGANYGYTF.

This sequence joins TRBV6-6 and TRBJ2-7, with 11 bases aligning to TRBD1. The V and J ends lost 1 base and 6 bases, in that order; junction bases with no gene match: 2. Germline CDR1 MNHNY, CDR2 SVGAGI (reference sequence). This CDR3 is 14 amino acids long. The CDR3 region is CASSYYGTGGEQYF. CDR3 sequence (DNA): TGTGCCAGCAGTTACTACGGGACAGGGGGCGAGCAGTACTTC.

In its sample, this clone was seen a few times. Written as DNA, the CDR3 is TGTGCCAGCAGCGGGACTAGCGGAAACAATGAGCAGTTCTTC. It specifies CASSGTSGNNEQFF. The chain joins TRBV9 to TRBJ2-1; 10 nucleotides align to TRBD2. Unmatched junction bases numbered 2, after V lost 3 bases and J lost 5 bases. The germline gives CDR1 SGDLS, CDR2 YYNGEE. This CDR3 contains 14 residues.

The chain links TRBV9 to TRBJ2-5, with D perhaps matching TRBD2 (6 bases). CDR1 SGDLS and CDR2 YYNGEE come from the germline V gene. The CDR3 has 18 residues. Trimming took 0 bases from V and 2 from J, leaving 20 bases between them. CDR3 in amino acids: CASSVGISPGSGQETQYF. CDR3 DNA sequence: TGTGCCAGCAGCGTAGGTATCTCTCCCGGGAGTGGGCAAGAGACCCAGTACTTC.

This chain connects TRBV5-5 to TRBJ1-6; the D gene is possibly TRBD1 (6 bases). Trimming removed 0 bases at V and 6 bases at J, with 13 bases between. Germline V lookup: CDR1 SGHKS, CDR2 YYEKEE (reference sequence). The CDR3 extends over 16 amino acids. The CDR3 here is CASSLAGGESNSPLHF. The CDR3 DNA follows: TGTGCCAGCAGCTTGGCTGGGGGCGAATCTAATTCACCCCTCCACTTT.

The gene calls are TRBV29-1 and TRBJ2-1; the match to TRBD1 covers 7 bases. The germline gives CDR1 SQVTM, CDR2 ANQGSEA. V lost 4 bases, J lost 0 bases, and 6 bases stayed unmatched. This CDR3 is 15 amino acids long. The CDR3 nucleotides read TGCAGCGTTGCCGGGACAGAATACTCCTACAATGAGCAGTTCTTC. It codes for CSVAGTEYSYNEQFF.

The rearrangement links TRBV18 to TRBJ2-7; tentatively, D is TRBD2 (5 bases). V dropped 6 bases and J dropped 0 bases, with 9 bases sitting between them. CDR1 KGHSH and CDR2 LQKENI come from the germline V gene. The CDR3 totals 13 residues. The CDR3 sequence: CASSPRDSYEQYF. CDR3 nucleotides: TGTGCCAGCTCCCCCCGGGACTCCTACGAGCAGTACTTC.

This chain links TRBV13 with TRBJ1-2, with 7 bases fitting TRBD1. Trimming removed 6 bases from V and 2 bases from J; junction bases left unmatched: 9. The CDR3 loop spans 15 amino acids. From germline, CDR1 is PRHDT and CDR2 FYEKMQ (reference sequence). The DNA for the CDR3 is TGTGCCAGCAGTGGAACCGGGACAGCGAACTATGGCTACACCTTC. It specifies CASSGTGTANYGYTF.

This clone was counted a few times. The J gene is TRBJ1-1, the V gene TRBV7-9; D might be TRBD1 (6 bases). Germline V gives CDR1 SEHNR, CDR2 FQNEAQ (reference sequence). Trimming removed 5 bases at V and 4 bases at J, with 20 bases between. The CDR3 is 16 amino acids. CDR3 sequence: CASSQGGLGSGTEAFF. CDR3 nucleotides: TGTGCCAGCAGCCAAGGGGGATTGGGGTCGGGCACTGAAGCTTTCTTT. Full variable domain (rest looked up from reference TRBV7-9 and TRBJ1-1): DTGVSQNPRHKITKRGQNVTFRCDPISEHNRLYWYRQTLGQGPEFLTYFQNEAQLEKSRLLSDRFSAERPKGSFSTLEIQRTEQGDSAMYLCASSQGGLGSGTEAFFGQGTRLTVV.

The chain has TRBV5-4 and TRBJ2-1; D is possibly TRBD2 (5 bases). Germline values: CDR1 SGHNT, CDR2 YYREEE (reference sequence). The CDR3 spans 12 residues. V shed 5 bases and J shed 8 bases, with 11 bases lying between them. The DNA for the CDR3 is TGTGCCAGCAGACTGGAGGCGGATGAGCAGTTCTTC. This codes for CASRLEADEQFF.

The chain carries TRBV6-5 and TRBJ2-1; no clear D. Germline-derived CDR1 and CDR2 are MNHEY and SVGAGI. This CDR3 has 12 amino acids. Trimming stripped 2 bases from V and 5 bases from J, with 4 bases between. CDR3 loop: CASSYGDNEQFF. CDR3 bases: TGTGCCAGCAGTTACGGAGACAATGAGCAGTTCTTC.

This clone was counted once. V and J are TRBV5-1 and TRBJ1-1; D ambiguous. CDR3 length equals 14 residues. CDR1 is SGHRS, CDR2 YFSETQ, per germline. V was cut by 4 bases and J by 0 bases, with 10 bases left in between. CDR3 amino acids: CASSPTGMNTEAFF. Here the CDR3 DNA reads TGCGCCAGCAGCCCGACTGGCATGAACACTGAAGCTTTCTTT.

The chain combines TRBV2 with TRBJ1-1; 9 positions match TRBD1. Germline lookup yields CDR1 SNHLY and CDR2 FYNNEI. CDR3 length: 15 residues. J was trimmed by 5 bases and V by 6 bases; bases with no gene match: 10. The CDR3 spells CASSSTQGAGTEAFF. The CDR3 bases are TGTGCCAGCAGCTCCACACAGGGGGCGGGAACTGAAGCTTTCTTT. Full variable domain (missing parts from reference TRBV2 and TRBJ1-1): EPEVTQTPSHQVTQMGQEVILRCVPISNHLYFYWYRQILGQKVEFLVSFYNNEISEKSEIFDDQFSVERPDGSNFTLKIRSTKLEDSAMYFCASSSTQGAGTEAFFGQGTRLTVV.

The CDR3 DNA reads TGTGCCAGCAGCCCAACAGGGGTTGCCGAAAAACTGTTTTTT. This encodes CASSPTGVAEKLFF. The chain employs TRBV2 and TRBJ1-4; 7 nucleotides match TRBD1. The CDR3 extends over 14 amino acids. Trimming removed 6 bases from V and 8 bases from J; junction bases left unmatched: 9. Germline CDR1 reads SNHLY; CDR2 reads FYNNEI.

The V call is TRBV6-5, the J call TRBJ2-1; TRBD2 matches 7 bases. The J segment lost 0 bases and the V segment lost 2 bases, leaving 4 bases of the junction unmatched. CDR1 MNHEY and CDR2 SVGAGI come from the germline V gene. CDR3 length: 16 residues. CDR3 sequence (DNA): TGTGCCAGCAGTTACCATGCTAGCGGCTCCTACAATGAGCAGTTCTTC. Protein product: CASSYHASGSYNEQFF.

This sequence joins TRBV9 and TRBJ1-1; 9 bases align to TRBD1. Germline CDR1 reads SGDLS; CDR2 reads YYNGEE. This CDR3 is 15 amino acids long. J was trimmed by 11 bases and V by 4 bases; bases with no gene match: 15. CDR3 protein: CASSPYTPGQGVAFF. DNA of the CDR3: TGTGCCAGCAGCCCCTATACCCCGGGACAGGGCGTGGCTTTCTTT.

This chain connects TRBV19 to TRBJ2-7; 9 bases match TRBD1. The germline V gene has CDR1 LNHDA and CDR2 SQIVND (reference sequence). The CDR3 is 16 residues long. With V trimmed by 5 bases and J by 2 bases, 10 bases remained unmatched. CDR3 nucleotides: TGTGCCAGTAGTTCGCCACCGGGACAGGGTGCCTACGAGCAGTACTTC. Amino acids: CASSSPPGQGAYEQYF.

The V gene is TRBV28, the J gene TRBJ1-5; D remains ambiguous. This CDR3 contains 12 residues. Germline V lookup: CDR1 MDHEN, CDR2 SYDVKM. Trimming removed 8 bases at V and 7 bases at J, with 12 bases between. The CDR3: CASFTGRQPQHF. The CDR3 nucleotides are TGTGCCAGCTTTACGGGGAGACAGCCCCAGCATTTT.